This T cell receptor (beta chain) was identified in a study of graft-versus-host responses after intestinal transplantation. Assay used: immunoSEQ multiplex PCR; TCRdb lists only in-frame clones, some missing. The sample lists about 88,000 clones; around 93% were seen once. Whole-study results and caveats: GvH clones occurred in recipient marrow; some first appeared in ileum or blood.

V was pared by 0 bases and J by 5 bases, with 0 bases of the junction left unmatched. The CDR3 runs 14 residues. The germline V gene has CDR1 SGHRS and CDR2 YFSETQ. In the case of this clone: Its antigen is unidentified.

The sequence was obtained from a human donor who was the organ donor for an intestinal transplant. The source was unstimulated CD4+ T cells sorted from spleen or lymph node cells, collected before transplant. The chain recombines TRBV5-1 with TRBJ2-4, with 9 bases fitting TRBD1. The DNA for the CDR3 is TGCGCCAGCAGCTTGGGACAGGGGGAAAACATTCAGTACTTC. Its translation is CASSLGQGENIQYF.